A single sample is the source of the 24 T cell receptor beta chains below, sequenced in a study of blood T cell repertoires in COVID-19. Libraries were prepared by immunoSEQ multiplex PCR; TCRdb keeps only in-frame clonotypes and omits some of them. There are 230,000 or so clones in the sample; roughly 80% occur only once, and 6% to 8% lies in the top ten. What was sequenced was peripheral blood. These receptors all come from a woman of 80 years or more with COVID-19, enrolled during active disease.

The chain carries TRBV7-8 and TRBJ2-2; 11 bases are a match to TRBD2. V dropped 1 base and J dropped 7; count of bases not matched to a gene: 8. There are 17 residues in the CDR3. Germline loops: CDR1 SGHVS, CDR2 FQNEAQ. The CDR3 DNA reads as TGTGCCAGCAGCTTAGGTTTAGCGGGAGGGCCCCACGGGGAGCTGTTTTTT. Protein product: CASSLGLAGGPHGELFF. Drawing the rest from reference TRBV7-8 and TRBJ2-2, the complete variable domain is GAGVSQSPRYKVAKRGQDVALRCDPISGHVSLFWYQQALGQGPEFLTYFQNEAQLDKSGLPSDRFFAERPEGSVSTLKIQRTQQEDSAVYLCASSLGLAGGPHGELFFGEGSRLTVL.

This chain uses TRBV27 with TRBJ2-1, with TRBD2 matching 10 bases. Germline-derived CDR1 and CDR2 are MNHEY and SMNVEV (reference sequence). Trimming removed 6 bases from V and 6 bases from J; junction bases left unmatched: 5. This CDR3 spans 14 amino acids. Here the CDR3 reads CASSSGRGFNEQFF. CDR3 coding DNA: TGTGCCAGCAGCAGCGGGAGGGGATTCAATGAGCAGTTCTTC.

This chain joins TRBV15 and TRBJ1-2; D not certain. This CDR3 has 15 residues. V lost 0 bases, J lost 3 bases, and 11 bases lay in between. Germline values: CDR1 LNHNV, CDR2 YYDKDF (reference sequence). CDR3 sequence: CATSRDGRWDYGYTF. The CDR3 nucleotides are TGTGCCACCAGCAGAGATGGGAGGTGGGACTATGGCTACACCTTC.

The chain combines TRBV11-1 with TRBJ2-5, with TRBD1 as a possible D gene (6 bases). The CDR3 sequence is 15 residues long. Trimming stripped 2 bases from V and 5 bases from J, with 15 bases between. Germline V gene data show CDR1 as SGHAT and CDR2 as FQDESV (reference sequence). The CDR3 reads CASSLNRAQGETQYF. The CDR3 nucleotides read TGTGCCAGCAGCTTAAACAGGGCGCAGGGGGAGACCCAGTACTTC.

The CDR3 loop is CASSARDRGRFQPQHF. CDR3 in DNA: TGTGCCAGCAGCGCCCGGGACAGGGGGCGATTTCAGCCCCAGCATTTT. V is TRBV5-6 and J is TRBJ1-5; 12 bases align to TRBD1. Germline trimming cut 4 bases from V and 6 bases from J; bases unmatched to any gene: 8. Germline V gene lookup returns CDR1 SGHDT and CDR2 YYEEEE. The CDR3 contains 16 residues.

The rearrangement joins TRBV28 to TRBJ1-2; no clear D gene. The germline V gene has CDR1 MDHEN and CDR2 SYDVKM. Deletions cut 8 bases from V and 0 bases from J, with 16 bases between. The CDR3 has 15 amino acids. CDR3 in DNA: TGTGCCAGCCTAGCCCCAGGCAGTTCTAACTATGGCTACACCTTC. This sequence encodes CASLAPGSSNYGYTF.

The chain links TRBV29-1 to TRBJ2-1; D unclear. Per the germline V gene, CDR1 is SQVTM and CDR2 is ANQGSEA. The V gene lost 6 bases and the J gene lost 4 bases, with 7 bases spanning the gap. This CDR3 spans 11 amino acids. For the CDR3, the DNA is TGCAGCGTGCTACTATACAATGAGCAGTTCTTC. This encodes CSVLLYNEQFF.

The V and J genes are TRBV6-6 and TRBJ1-2, with 7 positions matching TRBD1. CDR3 length equals 14 residues. The V gene end was trimmed by 4 bases and the J gene end by 2 bases; junction bases not matched to a gene: 4. The germline V gene encodes CDR1 MNHNY and CDR2 SVGAGI (reference sequence). The CDR3 spells CASSWTGENYGYTF. CDR3 nucleotides: TGTGCCAGCAGTTGGACAGGAGAGAACTATGGCTACACCTTC.

The chain joins TRBV5-1 to TRBJ2-5; a possible D gene is TRBD2 (6 bases). V was trimmed by 0 bases and J by 5 bases, leaving 11 bases between them. Germline CDR1 is SGHRS and CDR2 is YFSETQ. CDR3 length: 14 amino acids. As DNA, the CDR3 is TGCGCCAGCAGCTTGGACGGGGGTGGGGAGACCCAGTACTTC. It translates to CASSLDGGGETQYF. The full variable domain, with the rest looked up from reference TRBV5-1 and TRBJ2-5, is KAGVTQTPRYLIKTRGQQVTLSCSPISGHRSVSWYQQTPGQGLQFLFEYFSETQRNKGNFPGRFSGRQFSNSRSEMNVSTLELGDSALYLCASSLDGGGETQYFGPGTRLLVL.

The chain is built from TRBV4-3 and TRBJ1-5; no reliable D call. V lost 4 bases and J lost 3, with 13 bases in between. The length of the CDR3 is 15 residues. Germline-derived CDR1 and CDR2 are LGHNA and YSLEER. The CDR3 DNA is TGCGCCAGCAGCCCTTGGAGACGGAACAATCAGCCCCAGCATTTT. Its translation is CASSPWRRNNQPQHF.

DNA of the CDR3: TGTGCCAGTAGGCGGGGAACGGATCAGCCCCAGCATTTT. Protein sequence: CASRRGTDQPQHF. The chain links TRBV19 to TRBJ1-5, with D hard to call. The germline V gene encodes CDR1 LNHDA and CDR2 SQIVND (reference sequence). Trimming pared 6 bases from V and 5 bases from J, leaving 11 bases between. CDR3 length: 13 amino acids.

This clone was detected only a few times. The gene calls are TRBV5-6 and TRBJ1-6; 7 nucleotides match TRBD1. Losses at the gene ends were 3 bases for V and 9 bases for J; bases not matched to a gene: 9. Germline CDR1 is SGHDT and CDR2 is YYEEEE. This CDR3 comprises 15 residues. The CDR3 sequence is CASSSLDRDGSPLHF. The CDR3 bases are TGTGCCAGCAGCTCCCTAGACAGGGACGGTTCACCCCTCCACTTT.

The chain uses TRBV15 and TRBJ2-1; D might be TRBD2 (6 bases). CDR1 LNHNV and CDR2 YYDKDF come from the germline V gene (reference sequence). Trimming left V 3 bases short and J 2 bases short, with 14 bases between. CDR3 size: 16 residues. CDR3 DNA: TGTGCCACCAGCAGGGGAGGCAGTAAAGCCTACAATGAGCAGTTCTTC. The encoded protein is CATSRGGSKAYNEQFF. Complete variable domain (other parts from reference TRBV15 and TRBJ2-1): DAMVIQNPRYQVTQFGKPVTLSCSQTLNHNVMYWYQQKSSQAPKLLFHYYDKDFNNEADTPDNFQSRRPNTSFCFLDIRSPGLGDTAMYLCATSRGGSKAYNEQFFGPGTRLTVL.

The chain links TRBV5-1 to TRBJ2-3, with D possibly matching TRBD1 (7 bases). Trimming took off 7 bases at V and 0 bases at J, with 18 bases between the two ends. In germline, CDR1 is SGHRS, CDR2 YFSETQ. The CDR3 contains 16 residues. The DNA for the CDR3 is TGCGCCAGCTTCCCAGGGGGGACGGCTAGCACAGATACGCAGTATTTT. Its protein is CASFPGGTASTDTQYF.

This sequence joins TRBV5-1 and TRBJ1-2; TRBD1 is a possible D gene (5 bases). Trimming removed 1 base at V and 4 bases at J, with 14 bases between. Germline assignment: CDR1 SGHRS and CDR2 YFSETQ. The CDR3 length is 15 residues. CDR3 region: CASSLSGRVAYGYTF. CDR3 DNA sequence: TGCGCCAGCAGCTTGTCGGGCAGGGTGGCCTATGGCTACACCTTC. The complete variable domain, with remaining parts taken from reference TRBV5-1 and TRBJ1-2, reads KAGVTQTPRYLIKTRGQQVTLSCSPISGHRSVSWYQQTPGQGLQFLFEYFSETQRNKGNFPGRFSGRQFSNSRSEMNVSTLELGDSALYLCASSLSGRVAYGYTFGSGTRLTVV.

The V call is TRBV27, the J call TRBJ2-7; 9 nucleotides match TRBD1. Looked up from germline, CDR1 is MNHEY and CDR2 is SMNVEV (reference sequence). The J segment lost 6 bases and the V segment lost 3 bases, leaving 9 bases of the junction unmatched. CDR3 length: 15 amino acids. The CDR3 here is CASSLGDRVSREQYF. The CDR3 DNA follows: TGTGCCAGCAGTTTGGGGGACAGGGTGAGCCGCGAGCAGTACTTC.

The gene calls are TRBV3-1 (or the pseudogene TRBV3-2) and TRBJ1-3, with D possibly matching TRBD1 (5 bases). Germline assignment: CDR1 LGHDT and CDR2 YNNKEL (reference sequence). V shed 0 bases and J shed 0 bases, with 15 bases lying between them. The CDR3 extends over 18 amino acids. The CDR3 spells CASSQDSSRTHSGNTIYF. CDR3 sequence (DNA): TGTGCCAGCAGCCAAGATTCTTCTCGGACACACTCTGGAAACACCATATATTTT.

This chain connects TRBV6-5 to TRBJ2-7; TRBD1 is a possible D gene (5 bases). V dropped 4 bases and J dropped 2 bases, with 12 bases sitting between them. The germline gives CDR1 MNHEY, CDR2 SVGAGI. The CDR3 loop spans 14 amino acids. The CDR3 sequence is CASSLTPRAYEQYF. CDR3 coding DNA: TGTGCCAGCAGTTTGACACCCAGGGCCTACGAGCAGTACTTC.

Written as DNA, the CDR3 is TGTGCCAGCAGTTCGCCGGGGACAGGTCGAGGCGCCGGGGAGCTGTTTTTT. Translated: CASSSPGTGRGAGELFF. The chain recombines TRBV28 with TRBJ2-2; the match to TRBD1 covers 8 bases. V shed 4 bases, J shed 6 bases, and the junction held 13 bases outside the gene matches. Germline V gives CDR1 MDHEN, CDR2 SYDVKM. The CDR3 is 17 residues long.

V and J are TRBV3-1 (or the pseudogene TRBV3-2) and TRBJ2-3, with D possibly being TRBD2 (7 bases). Trimming cost V 9 bases and J 4 bases, with 17 bases left between them. Germline V gene sequence: CDR1 LGHDT, CDR2 YNNKEL (reference sequence). CDR3 length equals 14 residues. CDR3 bases: TGTGCCAGTGGGGGATTGGGGGGGCCAGATACGCAGTATTTT. Its protein product is CASGGLGGPDTQYF.

The rearrangement uses TRBV6-4 and TRBJ1-2; 10 bases are a match to TRBD1. Germline CDR1 MRHNA, CDR2 SNTAGT. This CDR3 contains 13 residues. Unmatched junction bases numbered 1, after V lost 5 bases and J lost 4 bases. Here the CDR3 DNA reads TGTGCCAGCAGTCGGGACAGGGGCTATGGCTACACCTTC. Translating it yields CASSRDRGYGYTF.

V and J are TRBV3-1 (or the pseudogene TRBV3-2) and TRBJ1-3; 12 bases are a match to TRBD1. Germline V gene sequence: CDR1 LGHDT, CDR2 YNNKEL (reference sequence). V was clipped by 4 bases and J by 4 bases; unmatched bases: 5. CDR3 length: 16 residues. As DNA, the CDR3 is TGTGCCAGCAGCCCGGGGGACAGGGGGCGAGGAAACACCATATATTTT. Its translation: CASSPGDRGRGNTIYF.

The J gene is TRBJ1-1, the V gene TRBV3-1 (or the pseudogene TRBV3-2); no clear D. This CDR3 has 14 residues. V lost 1 base, J lost 7 bases, and 13 bases lay in between. Germline CDR1 and CDR2: LGHDT and YNNKEL (reference sequence). CDR3 residues: CASSQGADQREAFF. The DNA for the CDR3 is TGTGCCAGCAGCCAAGGGGCAGATCAACGTGAAGCTTTCTTT.

The J gene is TRBJ2-1, the V gene TRBV30; D ambiguous. The V gene's germline CDR1 is GTSNPN and CDR2 SVGIG (reference sequence). This CDR3 is built from 11 residues. Trimming shortened V by 4 bases and J by 8 bases, and 9 bases separated the two germline ends. The CDR3 loop reads CAWMSRDEQFF. Written as DNA, the CDR3 is TGTGCCTGGATGTCCCGGGATGAGCAGTTCTTC.